The clone carrying this T cell receptor (beta chain) was detected once. Its antigen is unidentified. The CDR3 consists of 16 residues. From germline, CDR1 is MGHRA and CDR2 YSYEKL. The ends lost 3 bases at V and 1 base at J; junction bases unmatched: 8. The source of the sample is a study of cytomegalovirus exposure and HLA in healthy donors. Study in general: A later analysis reported the 95 to 150 validation repertoires used the same platform as the approximately 650 first-cohort repertoires. Overall study results and limits: Investigators reported over 150 TCR beta chains as tied to cytomegalovirus. The CMV antigen specificity of a few CMV-associated chains was confirmed through in vitro analysis. Reported performance of the classifier showed diagnosis of cytomegalovirus status with high specificity and sensitivity.

Repertoires were generated with immunoSEQ multiplex PCR, while TCRdb's copy carries only in-frame clones and drops some. The table lists 150,000 to 200,000 clones, about nine tenths of them singletons. Sequenced: PBMCs. This receptor was identified in a woman aged 25 to 39 in good health and CMV-seronegative. The chain employs TRBV4-1 and TRBJ1-1; 7 positions match TRBD1. CDR3 in DNA: TGCGCCAGCAGCCACACAGGGGATGGGTGGAACACTGAAGCTTTCTTT. This codes for CASSHTGDGWNTEAFF.